The 30 T cell receptor beta chains below come from one sample, sequenced in a study of T cells in Graves' hyperthyroidism and ophthalmopathy. Template material for amplifying TCR beta CDR3 regions consisted of RNA transcripts. First-round RT-PCR with HTBI primers amplified the TCR CDR3 region. TCRdb itself ran the multiplex PCR reads through MiXCR, one entry per CDR3 protein. The data hold fewer than 500,000 distinct CDR3 sequences, with approximately 15% observed a single time. The material sequenced was blood. The source of these receptors is a young man with Graves' hyperthyroidism that later progressed to Graves' ophthalmopathy.

The chain carries TRBV7-2 and TRBJ2-5; D ambiguous. Germline CDR1 reads SGHTA; CDR2 reads FQGNSA. Trimming shortened V by 10 bases and J by 5 bases, and 11 bases separated the two germline ends. The CDR3 runs 11 residues. This CDR3 is CANRFTETQYF. The CDR3, as DNA: TGTGCCAACAGATTTACTGAGACCCAGTACTTC.

The table lists this clonotype with many counts. The chain has TRBV20-1 and TRBJ2-7; D uncertain. From germline, CDR1 is DFQATT and CDR2 SNEGSKA (reference sequence). The ends were cut back, 6 bases at V and 7 bases at J, with 10 bases in the middle. The CDR3 sequence is 10 residues long. DNA of the CDR3: TGCAGTGCGGGTTACGAAGAGCAGTACTTC. Translation: CSAGYEEQYF.

This clonotype has more than one count but fewer than ten. The chain couples TRBV5-4 to TRBJ2-1, with 8 nucleotides matching TRBD2. The CDR3 is made up of 16 amino acids. CDR1 is SGHNT, CDR2 YYREEE, per germline (reference sequence). V lost 3 bases to trimming and J lost 0 bases; unmatched junction nucleotides: 5. CDR3 sequence: CASSYRGGSSYNEQFF. The CDR3 bases are TGTGCCAGCAGCTACCGCGGGGGGAGCTCCTACAATGAGCAGTTCTTC.

CDR3 in DNA: TGTGCCAGCTCACGGGAGAGCACAGATACGCAGTATTTT. Residues: CASSRESTDTQYF. This sequence joins TRBV18 and TRBJ2-3, with D possibly being TRBD2 (5 bases). This CDR3 is built from 13 residues. The V end was cut by 4 bases, the J end by 0 bases, with 5 bases between. Per germline, CDR1 KGHSH and CDR2 LQKENI.

This clonotype has more than one count but fewer than ten. The gene calls are TRBV5-1 and TRBJ2-3, with 8 bases lining up with TRBD2. CDR3 size: 17 residues. Germline CDR1 SGHRS, CDR2 YFSETQ. Trimming removed 3 bases from V and 2 bases from J; junction bases left unmatched: 11. In DNA, the CDR3 is TGCGCCAGCAGCTCGGCCCCCCTAGCGGGTTCCACAGATACGCAGTATTTT. It codes for CASSSAPLAGSTDTQYF.

This clonotype appeared many times. V gene TRBV5-1 combines with J gene TRBJ1-5; 7 nucleotides agree with TRBD1. CDR3 length: 13 residues. With 4 bases clipped from V and 6 bases from J, the junction kept 4 bases outside the gene matches. Per germline, CDR1 SGHRS and CDR2 YFSETQ. CDR3 amino acids: CASSPTGAQPQHF. CDR3 nucleotides: TGCGCCAGCAGCCCCACAGGGGCTCAGCCCCAGCATTTT. Supplemented by reference TRBV5-1 and TRBJ1-5, the full variable domain reads KAGVTQTPRYLIKTRGQQVTLSCSPISGHRSVSWYQQTPGQGLQFLFEYFSETQRNKGNFPGRFSGRQFSNSRSEMNVSTLELGDSALYLCASSPTGAQPQHFGDGTRLSIL.

In its sample, this clonotype was seen many times. The J gene is TRBJ2-1, the V gene TRBV6-1; D is perhaps TRBD1 or TRBD2 (5 bases each). V was clipped by 5 bases and J by 6 bases, with 17 bases between them. The CDR3 is 15 residues long. Looked up from germline, CDR1 is MNHNS and CDR2 is SASEGT. CDR3 nucleotide sequence: TGTGCCAGCAGTTCCGACCGGGACCCCTCCAATGAGCAGTTCTTC. Amino acid sequence: CASSSDRDPSNEQFF.

There are a few counts of this clonotype. V usage is TRBV6-4 and J usage is TRBJ1-6; D is perhaps TRBD1 (5 bases). The germline V gene has CDR1 MRHNA and CDR2 SNTAGT. This CDR3 spans 15 amino acids. Between the trimmed V and J ends, which lost 3 bases and 8 bases, there was a span of 14 bases. The CDR3 bases are TGTGCCAGCAGTGAACGGGACGGAGGGCATTCACCCCTCCACTTT. It codes for CASSERDGGHSPLHF.

This clonotype came up many times. This chain connects TRBV27 to TRBJ2-3, with TRBD2 as a possible D gene (7 bases). V lost 1 base and J 3 bases, leaving 11 bases between the germline ends. From germline, CDR1 is MNHEY and CDR2 SMNVEV (reference sequence). This CDR3 has 15 amino acids. The chain's CDR3 is CASSLWAGATDTQYF. The CDR3 bases are TGTGCCAGCAGTTTATGGGCGGGGGCGACAGATACGCAGTATTTT.

This clonotype occurred many times. This chain joins TRBV15 and TRBJ1-6; D might be TRBD1 (5 bases). The CDR3 totals 15 residues. The V gene's germline CDR1 is LNHNV and CDR2 YYDKDF (reference sequence). Trimming shortened V by 0 bases and J by 8 bases, and 11 bases separated the two germline ends. The CDR3 region is CATSRDRQKYSPLHF. The CDR3 DNA reads as TGTGCCACCAGCAGAGATCGACAGAAGTATTCACCCCTCCACTTT.

This clonotype was observed a few times. The chain couples TRBV5-1 to TRBJ1-2; TRBD1 might be the D (6 bases). Germline CDR1 reads SGHRS; CDR2 reads YFSETQ. The CDR3 loop spans 13 amino acids. V was shortened by 4 bases and J by 7 bases, with 14 bases between the two germline ends. The CDR3 reads CASSHNRVAGYTF. The CDR3 bases are TGCGCCAGCAGCCATAACAGGGTTGCTGGCTACACCTTC.

The table lists this clonotype with many counts. The V call is TRBV12-3 or TRBV12-4, the J call TRBJ1-2, with D unresolved. The CDR3 runs 13 residues. V shed 7 bases and J shed 2 bases, with 11 bases lying between them. In DNA form, the CDR3 reads TGTGCCAGCACGCGGGTGAGAAACTATGGCTACACCTTC. This codes for CASTRVRNYGYTF.

This clonotype was found a few times. The J gene is TRBJ1-4, the V gene TRBV27; D ambiguous. This CDR3 is 14 amino acids long. V lost 6 bases and J 4 bases, leaving 12 bases between the germline ends. Germline V CDR1 and CDR2: MNHEY, SMNVEV (reference sequence). This CDR3 is CASRRLGDNEKLFF. DNA of the CDR3: TGTGCCAGCAGGCGACTTGGGGATAATGAAAAACTGTTTTTT.

The chain combines TRBV5-5 with TRBJ1-1, with D possibly being TRBD1 (6 bases). The CDR3 runs 12 residues. Germline assignment: CDR1 SGHKS and CDR2 YYEKEE (reference sequence). V lost 5 bases, J lost 6 bases, and 11 bases lay in between. The CDR3 is CASSHYRAEAFF. The CDR3 DNA reads TGTGCCAGCAGTCATTACAGGGCTGAAGCTTTCTTT.

V gene TRBV5-5 combines with J gene TRBJ2-5, with D possibly TRBD2 on 5 matching bases. V lost 1 base to trimming and J lost 3 bases, with 10 bases between them. Germline lookup yields CDR1 SGHKS and CDR2 YYEKEE (reference sequence). The CDR3 has 14 amino acids. This chain's CDR3 is CASSLWGEEETQYF. In DNA, the CDR3 is TGTGCCAGCAGCTTGTGGGGAGAAGAAGAGACCCAGTACTTC.

J is TRBJ2-5 and V is TRBV6-9; 9 nucleotides align to TRBD2. The CDR3 is 17 amino acids. Germline assignment: CDR1 MNHGY and CDR2 SVAAGI. V lost 3 bases to trimming and J lost 6 bases; unmatched junction nucleotides: 14. The CDR3 region has the DNA TGTGCCAGCAGTTACGGAGCGACTAGCGGCCTTTATCAGACCCAGTACTTC. Protein: CASSYGATSGLYQTQYF.

The chain links TRBV4-2 to TRBJ1-2; D gene unclear. Germline CDR1 reads LGHNA; CDR2 reads YNFKEQ. The CDR3 loop spans 16 amino acids. Trimming cost V 0 bases and J 0 bases, with 11 bases left between them. This CDR3 is CASSQDASEANYGYTF. DNA for the CDR3: TGTGCCAGCAGCCAAGATGCCTCGGAAGCTAACTATGGCTACACCTTC.

This clonotype has at least ten counts. V and J are TRBV11-3 and TRBJ1-6, with no clear D. This CDR3 comprises 13 residues. Germline V gives CDR1 SGHNT, CDR2 YENEEA. The V and J ends lost 5 bases and 5 bases respectively, with 7 bases between them. The CDR3 coding sequence is TGTGCCAGCAGCCCTGCGGATAATTCACCCCTCCACTTT. Amino acid sequence: CASSPADNSPLHF. The full variable domain, in which reference TRBV11-3 and TRBJ1-6 provide the parts outside the CDR3, is EAGVVQSPRYKIIEKKQPVAFWCNPISGHNTLYWYLQNLGQGPELLIRYENEEAVDDSQLPKDRFSAERLKGVDSTLKIQPAELGDSAVYLCASSPADNSPLHFGNGTRLTVT.

This clonotype was seen many times. The chain couples TRBV7-9 to TRBJ1-1; 7 bases are a match to TRBD1. Trimming removed 5 bases from V and 5 bases from J; junction bases left unmatched: 11. Germline CDR1 reads SEHNR; CDR2 reads FQNEAQ (reference sequence). The CDR3 loop spans 15 amino acids. CDR3 sequence (DNA): TGTGCCAGCAGCCCGATAACAGGGGAACAAACTGAAGCTTTCTTT. Its protein product is CASSPITGEQTEAFF.

This clonotype occurred a few times. The junction shows a germline mismatch at one end, possibly a read error. The chain is built from TRBV7-9 and TRBJ1-3; a possible D gene is TRBD1 (6 bases). From germline, CDR1 is SEHNR and CDR2 FQNEAQ (reference sequence). The CDR3 totals 14 residues. This chain's CDR3 is CASSSPGTGNTIYF. For the CDR3, the DNA is TGTGCTAGCAGCTCCCCGGGGACAGGAAACACCATATATTTT.

This clonotype was seen a handful of times. V is TRBV3-1 and J is TRBJ2-2; 7 nucleotides line up with TRBD2. This CDR3 has 15 amino acids. Germline values: CDR1 LGHDT, CDR2 YNNKEL (reference sequence). The V segment lost 4 bases and the J segment 4 bases; nucleotides outside the gene matches: 6. The CDR3, as DNA: TGTGCCAGCAGCCCGAGGGCTAGCGGCACCGGGGAGCTGTTTTTT. This gives the protein CASSPRASGTGELFF.

The chain couples TRBV29-1 to TRBJ1-6, with D tentatively TRBD1 (5 bases). Trimming left V 3 bases short and J 10 bases short, with 16 bases between. Germline V CDR1 and CDR2: SQVTM, ANQGSEA. The length of the CDR3 is 14 residues. CDR3 DNA sequence: TGCAGCGTTGATGGGGGGAATTCAGGATCACCCCTCCACTTT. Its protein product is CSVDGGNSGSPLHF.

This clonotype was seen at least ten times. This chain joins TRBV20-1 and TRBJ2-1, with TRBD2 matching 10 bases. The germline V gene has CDR1 DFQATT and CDR2 SNEGSKA (reference sequence). J lost 4 bases, V lost 5 bases, and 8 bases had no gene match. The CDR3 has 15 residues. As DNA, the CDR3 is TGCAGTGCTCCCAGCACTAGCGGGGCTTACAATGAGCAGTTCTTC. This codes for CSAPSTSGAYNEQFF.

The chain carries TRBV7-9 and TRBJ2-5, with 11 bases that match TRBD2. The CDR3 contains 16 residues. V trimming: 3 bases; J trimming: 4 bases; junction bases outside the gene matches: 7. Germline CDR1 and CDR2: SEHNR and FQNEAQ (reference sequence). The CDR3 DNA reads as TGTGCCAGCAGCTTGAGAGGGACTAGCGGTTTAGAGACCCAGTACTTC. Residues: CASSLRGTSGLETQYF.

J is TRBJ2-5 and V is TRBV6-5, with no clear D. This CDR3 region has 15 residues. The V gene lost 2 bases and the J gene lost 5 bases, with 15 bases spanning the gap. CDR1 is MNHEY, CDR2 SVGAGI, per germline. The CDR3 here is CASSYIDGSPETQYF. CDR3 nucleotides: TGTGCCAGCAGTTACATCGACGGTTCCCCCGAGACCCAGTACTTC.

This clonotype was found a few times. Mismatch with germline at one junction end may stem from a read error. V usage is TRBV7-7 and J usage is TRBJ1-1, with D hard to call. The CDR3 covers 19 residues. In germline, CDR1 is SSHAT, CDR2 FNYEAQ (reference sequence). CDR3: CASSLRQWEGRPGNTEAFF. In DNA, the CDR3 is TGTGCTAGCAGCTTAAGACAATGGGAGGGCCGCCCCGGGAACACTGAAGCTTTCTTT.

The table lists this clonotype with many counts. Here the CDR3 DNA reads TGCGCCAGCAGTCCGACAGGGAATAGCAATCAGCCCCAGCATTTT. Translation: CASSPTGNSNQPQHF. The J gene is TRBJ1-5, the V gene TRBV4-1; the match to TRBD1 covers 7 bases. V gave up 6 bases and J gave up 0 bases; unmatched junction bases: 5. Germline V lookup: CDR1 MGHRA, CDR2 YSYEKL. This CDR3 spans 15 amino acids.

This clonotype was counted at least ten times. The chain is built from TRBV20-1 and TRBJ2-5; 10 bases agree with TRBD1. This CDR3 has 14 residues. After removal of 6 bases from V and 6 bases from J, the junction contained 10 bases not matched to a gene. Germline V gives CDR1 DFQATT, CDR2 SNEGSKA (reference sequence). CDR3 residues: CSATKGTGVKTQYF. The CDR3 nucleotides are TGCAGTGCCACTAAAGGGACAGGGGTTAAGACCCAGTACTTC.

This clonotype has at least ten counts. V gene TRBV28 combines with J gene TRBJ2-3, with D tentatively TRBD1 (5 bases). CDR3 length equals 14 residues. The V gene's germline CDR1 is MDHEN and CDR2 SYDVKM. Trimming stripped 7 bases from V and 6 bases from J, with 17 bases between. The CDR3 spells CASTLRGLGDTQYF. CDR3 in DNA: TGTGCCAGCACACTAAGGGGCTTGGGGGATACGCAGTATTTT.

This clonotype appeared a few times. This rearrangement joins TRBV12-3 or TRBV12-4 to TRBJ2-3; TRBD1 aligns across 8 bases. The CDR3 spans 16 residues. J was trimmed by 5 bases and V by 0 bases; bases with no gene match: 7. CDR3 in amino acids: CASSLARGQGGDTQYF. The CDR3 DNA follows: TGTGCCAGCAGTTTAGCGCGTGGACAGGGCGGAGATACGCAGTATTTT.